Listed here are 6 T cell receptor beta chains from one sample, sequenced in a study of cytomegalovirus exposure and HLA in healthy donors. Sequencing was performed with immunoSEQ multiplex PCR; in TCRdb, only in-frame clones are kept and a portion is missing. The sample has over 80,000 clones, about 85% seen once. The material sequenced was PBMCs. The receptors originated from a man between 18 and 35 years old in good health and CMV-seropositive.

V is TRBV5-4 and J is TRBJ1-2, with D uncertain. Germline V lookup: CDR1 SGHNT, CDR2 YYREEE (reference sequence). The V and J ends lost 0 bases and 7 bases respectively, with 10 bases between them. The CDR3 consists of 13 residues. The CDR3 nucleotides read TGTGCCAGCAGCTTGGTCAGCGCCGGTGGCTACACCTTC. It specifies CASSLVSAGGYTF. Variable domain in full (rest from reference TRBV5-4 and TRBJ1-2): ETGVTQSPTHLIKTRGQQVTLRCSSQSGHNTVSWYQQALGQGPQFIFQYYREEENGRGNFPPRFSGLQFPNYSSELNVNALELDDSALYLCASSLVSAGGYTFGSGTRLTVV.

The V and J genes are TRBV5-1 and TRBJ2-2, with 7 bases aligning to TRBD2. Germline V gene data show CDR1 as SGHRS and CDR2 as YFSETQ. J was trimmed by 4 bases and V by 0 bases; bases with no gene match: 3. The CDR3 totals 15 residues. The CDR3 spells CASSLDGRSTGELFF. CDR3 in DNA: TGCGCCAGCAGCTTGGACGGGAGGAGCACCGGGGAGCTGTTTTTT. Filled out from reference TRBV5-1 and TRBJ2-2, the complete variable domain reads KAGVTQTPRYLIKTRGQQVTLSCSPISGHRSVSWYQQTPGQGLQFLFEYFSETQRNKGNFPGRFSGRQFSNSRSEMNVSTLELGDSALYLCASSLDGRSTGELFFGEGSRLTVL.

This sequence joins TRBV6-5 and TRBJ2-7, with TRBD2 identical over 11 bases. Germline V gene sequence: CDR1 MNHEY, CDR2 SVGAGI. V was clipped by 2 bases and J by 5 bases; unmatched bases: 8. The CDR3 has 16 amino acids. The DNA for the CDR3 is TGTGCCAGCAGTTACCGGGGACTAGCGGCCAGGGACGAGCAGTACTTC. The encoded protein is CASSYRGLAARDEQYF.

This clone has just a few counts. The chain has TRBV28 and TRBJ1-2, with 7 bases that match TRBD1. The CDR3 contains 16 residues. V gave up 7 bases and J gave up 5 bases; unmatched junction bases: 16. Germline V gene data show CDR1 as MDHEN and CDR2 as SYDVKM. The CDR3 here is CASTLAGQIIRYGYTF. DNA of the CDR3: TGTGCCAGCACACTCGCGGGACAGATTATCCGTTATGGCTACACCTTC.

CDR3 coding DNA: TGTGCCAGCAGTTCAACAGGGCGGACTGAAGCTTTCTTT. It yields the protein CASSSTGRTEAFF. V usage is TRBV27 and J usage is TRBJ1-1; TRBD1 might be the D (6 bases). With 4 bases removed from V and 5 bases from J, the gap between germline ends came to 11 bases. CDR1 and CDR2 from the germline V gene are MNHEY and SMNVEV (reference sequence). The CDR3 is 13 amino acids.

This clone showed up just a few times. The V and J genes are TRBV2 and TRBJ1-5, with D perhaps TRBD1 (5 bases). V dropped 6 bases and J dropped 6 bases, with 9 bases sitting between them. CDR3 length: 12 residues. Per germline, CDR1 SNHLY and CDR2 FYNNEI. CDR3 in DNA: TGTGCCAGCAGAGCAAGGGGTCAGCCCCAGCATTTT. Translating gives CASRARGQPQHF. Full variable domain (outside the CDR3, taken from reference TRBV2 and TRBJ1-5): EPEVTQTPSHQVTQMGQEVILRCVPISNHLYFYWYRQILGQKVEFLVSFYNNEISEKSEIFDDQFSVERPDGSNFTLKIRSTKLEDSAMYFCASRARGQPQHFGDGTRLSIL.